The 28 T cell receptor beta chains below all came from one sample that was sequenced in a study of hypomethylating agent response in myelodysplastic syndrome. Here immunoSEQ multiplex PCR was the method, and the copy in TCRdb shows in-frame clones only, minus some. The sample has some 4,500 clones, approximately 80% seen once; the top ten hold less than 20%. The material sequenced was bone marrow, taken before or after starting hypomethylating agent treatment for myelodysplastic syndrome (not recorded which). The receptors originated from a human donor with myelodysplastic syndrome.

The V and J genes are TRBV2 and TRBJ2-7; TRBD1 matches 7 bases. This CDR3 spans 15 amino acids. V was clipped by 4 bases and J by 0 bases; unmatched bases: 6. Germline-derived CDR1 and CDR2 are SNHLY and FYNNEI. CDR3 sequence (DNA): TGTGCCAGCAGTGGGGCTGGACAGGACTCCTACGAGCAGTACTTC. This sequence encodes CASSGAGQDSYEQYF. Using reference TRBV2 and TRBJ2-7 for the parts outside the CDR3, the full variable domain is EPEVTQTPSHQVTQMGQEVILRCVPISNHLYFYWYRQILGQKVEFLVSFYNNEISEKSEIFDDQFSVERPDGSNFTLKIRSTKLEDSAMYFCASSGAGQDSYEQYFGPGTRLTVT.

The table lists this clone with a few counts. The rearrangement links TRBV4-1 to TRBJ2-7, with a possible D match to TRBD2 (6 bases). The CDR3 contains 13 residues. The V gene's germline CDR1 is MGHRA and CDR2 YSYEKL. V gave up 2 bases and J gave up 2 bases, with 7 bases separating them. CDR3 region: CASSQRLAYEQYF. In nucleotides, the CDR3 is TGCGCCAGCAGCCAACGACTAGCCTACGAGCAGTACTTC.

This sequence joins TRBV5-1 and TRBJ2-2; no reliable D call. This CDR3 comprises 13 residues. V dropped 3 bases and J dropped 6 bases, with 9 bases sitting between them. The germline V gene has CDR1 SGHRS and CDR2 YFSETQ. For the CDR3, the DNA is TGCGCCAGCAGCTCCACACCCCCCGGGGAGCTGTTTTTT. This gives the protein CASSSTPPGELFF.

This clone occurred a few times. The chain carries TRBV18 and TRBJ1-1; D is possibly TRBD1 (5 bases). From germline, CDR1 is KGHSH and CDR2 LQKENI. Between the trimmed V and J ends, which lost 4 bases and 1 base, there was a span of 10 bases. CDR3 length: 14 amino acids. In DNA, the CDR3 is TGTGCCAGCTCACTCGGGACCGAGAACACTGAAGCTTTCTTT. Amino acids: CASSLGTENTEAFF.

The genes are TRBV27 and TRBJ2-3, with D tentatively TRBD2 (6 bases). Per germline, CDR1 MNHEY and CDR2 SMNVEV (reference sequence). This CDR3 contains 14 residues. Deletions cut 8 bases from V and 0 bases from J, with 12 bases between. CDR3 bases: TGTGCCAGCGGAGGGGCAGCTAGCACAGATACGCAGTATTTT. This codes for CASGGAASTDTQYF.

The chain has TRBV5-1 and TRBJ1-2; D is ambiguous. Germline assignment: CDR1 SGHRS and CDR2 YFSETQ. V was shortened by 0 bases and J by 5 bases, with 5 bases between the two germline ends. The CDR3 is made up of 12 amino acids. The CDR3 protein is CASSLDGYGYTF. DNA of the CDR3: TGCGCCAGCAGCTTGGACGGATATGGCTACACCTTC.

DNA of the CDR3: TGTGCCAGCAGTTTCCCCCTGACAGGGGAGGGAACTGAAGCTTTCTTT. Its translation: CASSFPLTGEGTEAFF. V and J are TRBV28 and TRBJ1-1; 8 bases are a match to TRBD1. The CDR3 contains 16 residues. V dropped 3 bases and J dropped 5; count of bases not matched to a gene: 11. Looked up from germline, CDR1 is MDHEN and CDR2 is SYDVKM.

The J gene is TRBJ1-4, the V gene TRBV15, with TRBD1 matching 7 bases. Trimming at V came to 8 bases and at J to 10 bases, leaving 10 bases not matched to a gene. The CDR3 contains 13 residues. Germline V gives CDR1 LNHNV, CDR2 YYDKDF (reference sequence). The DNA for the CDR3 is TGTGCCACCGCCCGACAGGGCTCGGGAAAACTGTTTTTT. Its translation: CATARQGSGKLFF.

In its sample, this clone was seen a few times. This chain links TRBV30 with TRBJ1-4; D gene unclear. The CDR3 is made up of 11 amino acids. CDR1 is GTSNPN and CDR2 is SVGIG in the germline V gene (reference sequence). Trimming took 2 bases from V and 7 from J, leaving 5 bases between them. This CDR3 is CAWSIREKLFF. The DNA for the CDR3 is TGTGCCTGGAGTATCCGTGAAAAACTGTTTTTT.

The chain couples TRBV29-1 to TRBJ2-3; 8 bases fit TRBD2. The CDR3 is 15 residues long. Germline values: CDR1 SQVTM, CDR2 ANQGSEA. The J segment lost 4 bases and the V segment lost 0 bases, leaving 6 bases of the junction unmatched. This CDR3 is CSVEDYSGIADTQYF. CDR3 DNA: TGCAGCGTTGAAGATTATAGCGGGATTGCAGATACGCAGTATTTT.

The V gene is TRBV7-8, the J gene TRBJ1-1, with D hard to call. Germline assignment: CDR1 SGHVS and CDR2 FQNEAQ. V lost 0 bases and J lost 11, with 16 bases in between. CDR3 length: 14 amino acids. The DNA of the CDR3 is TGTGCCAGCAGCTTAGCCGGGGTTCGAGTTGTGGCTTTCTTT. Translated: CASSLAGVRVVAFF. The whole variable domain, remainder taken from reference TRBV7-8 and TRBJ1-1, is GAGVSQSPRYKVAKRGQDVALRCDPISGHVSLFWYQQALGQGPEFLTYFQNEAQLDKSGLPSDRFFAERPEGSVSTLKIQRTQQEDSAVYLCASSLAGVRVVAFFGQGTRLTVV.

This clone came up once. J is TRBJ1-1 and V is TRBV27, with D perhaps matching TRBD1 (5 bases). V was trimmed by 6 bases and J by 4 bases, leaving 9 bases between them. Per germline, CDR1 MNHEY and CDR2 SMNVEV (reference sequence). The CDR3 runs 12 residues. CDR3 bases: TGTGCCAGCAGCGGGGGAAGCACTGAAGCTTTCTTT. The encoded protein is CASSGGSTEAFF.

The rearrangement links TRBV9 to TRBJ2-5; 7 nucleotides agree with TRBD1. The trim removed 4 bases at V and 5 bases at J, leaving 11 bases unmatched. Per germline, CDR1 SGDLS and CDR2 YYNGEE. This CDR3 comprises 15 residues. CDR3 in DNA: TGTGCCAGCAGCTACGGACAGGCCCGAGATGAGACCCAGTACTTC. Protein: CASSYGQARDETQYF.

The chain carries TRBV5-6 and TRBJ1-2, with unresolved D. The CDR3 covers 13 residues. Germline assignment: CDR1 SGHDT and CDR2 YYEEEE. V lost 5 bases, J lost 4 bases, and 12 bases lay in between. Here the CDR3 reads CASSLSRLYGYTF. DNA of the CDR3: TGTGCCAGCAGTCTGAGCAGGCTCTATGGCTACACCTTC.

The genes are TRBV5-1 and TRBJ2-6; 16 nucleotides align to TRBD2. This CDR3 contains 20 residues. V trimming: 4 bases; J trimming: 4 bases; junction bases outside the gene matches: 11. The germline V gene has CDR1 SGHRS and CDR2 YFSETQ. The DNA for the CDR3 is TGCGCCAGCAGCCGAGGGACTAGCGGGGGGGCCCCTATCGGGGCCAACGTCCTGACTTTC. This gives the protein CASSRGTSGGAPIGANVLTF.

The chain has TRBV6-6 and TRBJ1-1; D remains ambiguous. Germline V gene sequence: CDR1 MNHNY, CDR2 SVGAGI (reference sequence). The CDR3 totals 16 residues. Trimming pared 7 bases from V and 1 base from J, leaving 19 bases between. The CDR3 DNA sequence: TGTGCCAGCACCGAAACCGGACGAGATCGGAACACTGAAGCTTTCTTT. It translates to CASTETGRDRNTEAFF.

The chain has TRBV6-6 and TRBJ2-3; D gene unclear. Between the trimmed V and J ends, which lost 8 bases and 0 bases, there was a span of 9 bases. This CDR3 contains 13 residues. Germline lookup yields CDR1 MNHNY and CDR2 SVGAGI (reference sequence). The CDR3 spells CASGQSSTDTQYF. In nucleotides, the CDR3 is TGTGCCAGCGGGCAGAGTAGCACAGATACGCAGTATTTT.

This chain connects TRBV5-1 to TRBJ2-3, with unresolved D. Germline values: CDR1 SGHRS, CDR2 YFSETQ. V shed 4 bases and J shed 4 bases, with 13 bases lying between them. This CDR3 region has 14 residues. The CDR3 nucleotides are TGCGCCAGCAGCCCCAGAAACGCGGCAGATACGCAGTATTTT. It specifies CASSPRNAADTQYF.

The chain combines TRBV2 with TRBJ1-2, with D possibly matching TRBD1 (6 bases). From germline, CDR1 is SNHLY and CDR2 FYNNEI. V was trimmed by 11 bases and J by 8 bases, leaving 21 bases between them. The CDR3 loop spans 13 amino acids. The CDR3 nucleotides are TGTGCCGATGGGGCAGGGGTATATGACGGCTACACCTTC. This sequence encodes CADGAGVYDGYTF.

The rearrangement links TRBV9 to TRBJ2-2; 10 bases line up with TRBD2. CDR1 and CDR2 from the germline V gene are SGDLS and YYNGEE. V lost 0 bases and J lost 6; bases outside the gene matches: 8. There are 17 residues in the CDR3. The CDR3 sequence is CASSVATQRGGPGELFF. In DNA form, the CDR3 reads TGTGCCAGCAGCGTAGCAACTCAGCGGGGGGGCCCCGGGGAGCTGTTTTTT.

This clone was detected once. The chain joins TRBV30 to TRBJ1-4; weak D call: TRBD1 (5 bases). The CDR3 loop spans 14 amino acids. The germline V gene encodes CDR1 GTSNPN and CDR2 SVGIG (reference sequence). Deletions cut 1 base from V and 7 bases from J, with 13 bases between. This chain's CDR3 is CAWSGGGATEKLFF. DNA of the CDR3: TGTGCCTGGAGTGGGGGAGGGGCTACTGAAAAACTGTTTTTT.

The J gene is TRBJ1-2, the V gene TRBV5-4; D might be TRBD1 (5 bases). The V and J ends lost 0 bases and 8 bases respectively, with 17 bases between them. Per the germline V gene, CDR1 is SGHNT and CDR2 is YYREEE (reference sequence). This CDR3 region has 15 residues. The CDR3 spells CASSLAGTKKLGYTF. The CDR3 DNA follows: TGTGCCAGCAGCTTGGCGGGGACCAAAAAACTCGGCTACACCTTC.

This chain uses TRBV5-1 with TRBJ1-3; 7 bases are shared with TRBD1. The CDR3 totals 17 residues. The germline V gene has CDR1 SGHRS and CDR2 YFSETQ. Losses at the gene ends were 4 bases for V and 7 bases for J; bases not matched to a gene: 17. The CDR3 DNA sequence: TGCGCCAGCAGCGTTCAGGGGGGGGTCACTACAGGCAACACCATATATTTT. Translated, it gives CASSVQGGVTTGNTIYF.

The V call is TRBV10-3, the J call TRBJ2-1, with 9 positions matching TRBD1. CDR1 is ENHRY, CDR2 SYGVKD, per germline. V was pared by 4 bases and J by 3 bases, with 4 bases of the junction left unmatched. CDR3 length equals 15 residues. CDR3 protein: CAISGQGGYYNEQFF. The CDR3 DNA sequence: TGTGCCATCAGTGGACAGGGGGGATACTACAATGAGCAGTTCTTC.

This clone was seen a handful of times. The J gene is TRBJ2-3, the V gene TRBV7-7, with 8 bases identical to TRBD1. This CDR3 has 15 amino acids. With 5 bases clipped from V and 1 base from J, the junction kept 5 bases outside the gene matches. Per germline, CDR1 SSHAT and CDR2 FNYEAQ (reference sequence). CDR3 DNA: TGTGCCAGCAGCGTCGGGACAGGACGCACAGATACGCAGTATTTT. It encodes CASSVGTGRTDTQYF.

The chain links TRBV10-3 to TRBJ1-2; D is undetermined. V dropped 6 bases and J dropped 3 bases, with 11 bases sitting between them. The CDR3 is 13 amino acids. CDR1 ENHRY and CDR2 SYGVKD come from the germline V gene. CDR3 in DNA: TGTGCCATCAGCGAATACGGGGACTATGGCTACACCTTC. Its translation: CAISEYGDYGYTF.

The chain combines TRBV2 with TRBJ1-6, with 10 bases aligning to TRBD1. Germline CDR1 is SNHLY and CDR2 is FYNNEI. V gave up 2 bases and J gave up 6 bases; unmatched junction bases: 10. This CDR3 has 18 residues. The CDR3 reads CASSELDRGIGFNSPLHF. CDR3 DNA sequence: TGTGCCAGCAGTGAATTGGACAGGGGGATCGGGTTTAATTCACCCCTCCACTTT.

The chain couples TRBV18 to TRBJ1-1, with D possibly being TRBD1 (5 bases). The CDR3 is made up of 14 amino acids. V lost 3 bases and J 1 base, leaving 9 bases between the germline ends. Germline lookup yields CDR1 KGHSH and CDR2 LQKENI. The CDR3, as DNA: TGTGCCAGCTCACCTGGGGCGGGGAACACTGAAGCTTTCTTT. Its protein product is CASSPGAGNTEAFF.